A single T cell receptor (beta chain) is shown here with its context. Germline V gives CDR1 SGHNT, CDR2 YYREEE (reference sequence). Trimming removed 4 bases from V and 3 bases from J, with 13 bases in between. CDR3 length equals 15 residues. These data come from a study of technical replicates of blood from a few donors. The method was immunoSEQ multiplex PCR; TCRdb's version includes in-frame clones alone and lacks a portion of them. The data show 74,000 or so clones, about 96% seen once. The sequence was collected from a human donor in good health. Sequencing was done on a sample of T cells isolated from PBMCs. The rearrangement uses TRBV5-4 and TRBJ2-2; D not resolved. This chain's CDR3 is CASSQSVAYTGELFF. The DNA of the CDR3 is TGTGCCAGCAGCCAATCCGTCGCGTACACCGGGGAGCTGTTTTTT.